This T cell receptor (beta chain) is drawn from a study of cytomegalovirus exposure and HLA in healthy donors. Study-wide points: One variant, a missense change in DCLRE1C, was linked in a later analysis to TCR beta V- and J-gene trimming.

With regard to this clone: What it binds is not known.

The PCR had 60 Vbeta and 13 Jbeta primers. Libraries were prepared by immunoSEQ multiplex PCR; TCRdb keeps only in-frame clonotypes and omits some of them. The sample yields about 52,000 clones, approximately 77% seen once. The sequence was collected from a woman aged 45-59 years in good health and CMV-seronegative. The sequencing sample was made of PBMCs.

The CDR3 DNA sequence: TGTGCCAGCAGCCCCGGGGGGCAAGACAGCGAGACCCAGTACTTC. Translation gives CASSPGGQDSETQYF. This rearrangement joins TRBV9 to TRBJ2-5; TRBD2 might be the D (7 bases). This CDR3 spans 15 amino acids. V was clipped by 4 bases and J by 5 bases, with 18 bases between them. Germline V gene sequence: CDR1 SGDLS, CDR2 YYNGEE.